The sequence of this TCR beta chain was determined in a study of T cell repertoires in cytomegalovirus infection. Study observations and caveats: Cumulative frequency (of public TCR beta family members) identified carriers of CMV plus the relevant HLA.

This clonotype turned up a few times. Its matching antigen is unknown. The CDR3 runs 16 residues. V shed 3 bases and J shed 4 bases, with 15 bases lying between them. The germline V gene has CDR1 SGHTA and CDR2 FQGNSA. TCRdb ran MiXCR on the reads and lists one entry per CDR3 protein. Here the sample spans under 850,000 distinct CDR3 sequences, around 30% being singletons. The specimen comprised cultured PBMCs, sampled from culture after CMV antigen stimulation. The J gene is TRBJ2-2, the V gene TRBV7-2; D is perhaps TRBD1 (6 bases). The sequence was collected from a human donor in good health (CMV status not recorded). Some clones in this sample may be carry-over from other donors' samples. The CDR3 here is CASSLRGQSLTGELFF. CDR3 in DNA: TGTGCCAGCAGCTTGAGAGGACAGTCGCTCACCGGGGAGCTGTTTTTT.